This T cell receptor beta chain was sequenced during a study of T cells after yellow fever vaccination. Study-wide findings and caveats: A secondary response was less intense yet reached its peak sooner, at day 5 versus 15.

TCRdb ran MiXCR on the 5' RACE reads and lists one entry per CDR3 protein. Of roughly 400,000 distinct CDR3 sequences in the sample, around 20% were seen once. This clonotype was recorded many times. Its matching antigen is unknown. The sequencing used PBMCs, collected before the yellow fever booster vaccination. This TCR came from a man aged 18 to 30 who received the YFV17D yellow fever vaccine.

CDR3 DNA sequence: TGTGCCAGCAGCCAAGAGGGGGCTCTCGGTACACCCCTCCACTTT. Amino acid sequence: CASSQEGALGTPLHF. The gene calls are TRBV14 and TRBJ1-6, with a possible D match to TRBD1 (6 bases). The V gene's germline CDR1 is SGHDN and CDR2 FVKESK. V lost 0 bases, J lost 11 bases, and 14 bases lay in between. The CDR3 contains 15 residues.